A single T cell receptor (beta chain) is shown here with its context. Its matching antigen is unknown. Primed by a sample-barcoded 5' primer and a J-beta primer mix, a second PCR proceeded for 7 to 11 cycles. Through a template-switch adaptor with 12 random nucleotides, each cDNA molecule received a tag. TCRdb fed the 5' RACE reads into MiXCR, producing one record per CDR3 protein. This table holds over a million distinct CDR3 sequences, 45% found once. This entry belongs to a study of blood T cells in healthy people across ages. Study-level points and caveats: Not knowing donor CMV status may have confounded expanded clonotype changes.

The V gene's germline CDR1 is MNHEY and CDR2 SMNVEV (reference sequence). The CDR3 length is 14 residues. Trimming cost V 6 bases and J 5 bases; bases outside gene matches: 7. V and J are TRBV27 and TRBJ2-3, with TRBD2 identical over 8 bases. This receptor was taken from a woman in her fifties or sixties in good health. The sample was blood. In nucleotides, the CDR3 is TGTGCCAGCAGAACGGGAGGGCCGCTAGATACGCAGTATTTT. Protein product: CASRTGGPLDTQYF.